This is a list of T cell receptor beta chains from one sample in a study of T cells expressing NK-cell markers. TCRdb reanalyzed the 5' RACE reads, giving one entry per CDR3 protein sequence and no DNA. Listed are around 550,000 distinct CDR3 sequences; approximately 3.6% falls within the top ten. The sample comprised blood T cells: a sorted CD56 or NKG2C T cell subset, CD4+ or CD8+ T cells, or bulk PBMC T cells (not recorded which). Receptors were obtained from a young man in good health. The CDR3 runs from the conserved cysteine through the conserved F or W.

cdr3_length,j_call,v_call,cdr3_aa
14,TRBJ2-7,TRBV7-2,CASSLDRASNEQYF
15,TRBJ2-2,TRBV11-2,CASSLGDYFTGELFF
17,TRBJ2-1,TRBV7-9,CASSLSGSGRGLNEQFF
16,TRBJ2-2,TRBV4-3,CASSQDGAGAPRELFF
14,TRBJ1-4,TRBV7-8,CASQRRGPDEKLFF
18,TRBJ2-3,TRBV20-1,CSAPRTSGGWPSTDTQYF
15,TRBJ1-4,TRBV7-6,CASSSDRAAGEKLFF
18,TRBJ1-1,TRBV10-2,CASSETRAPRGGSTEAFF
15,TRBJ1-4,TRBV29-1,CSVLPTTGANEKLFF
12,TRBJ2-1,TRBV4-2,CASSQDWGEQFF
19,TRBJ2-2,TRBV20-1,CSARARRRGAGGNTGELFF
16,TRBJ2-1,TRBV10-3,CAISGAGGDSYNEQFF
14,TRBJ2-3,TRBV20-1,CSAAGTGAGDTQYF
11,TRBJ1-2,TRBV12-3/TRBV12-4,CASSPIGGYTF
14,TRBJ1-2,TRBV6-5,CASSYSKVFGGYTF
15,TRBJ2-7,TRBV5-1,CASSSQGRPSYEQYF
14,TRBJ2-1,TRBV5-1,CASSPRAGGNEQFF
16,TRBJ2-1,TRBV15,CATSRGSGAGYNEQFF
14,TRBJ2-5,TRBV28,CASSRRGGTETQYF
14,TRBJ2-7,TRBV20-1,CSADGQGALVEQYF
12,TRBJ2-3,TRBV29-1,CSVVWGSNTQYF
15,TRBJ2-3,TRBV5-1,CASSRWDRVADTQYF
13,TRBJ2-4,TRBV20-1,CSWRTLAKNIQYF
14,TRBJ2-2,TRBV24-1,CATSHRLFNGELFF
15,TRBJ2-1,TRBV28,CASLGRTAFGGEQFF
16,TRBJ2-2,TRBV15,CATSTRTSIMAGELFF
14,TRBJ1-1,TRBV20-1,CSARDGSGNTEAFF
13,TRBJ2-7,TRBV7-2,CASSFSGDNLEYF
17,TRBJ2-5,TRBV20-1,CSAKEVQTSGRRETQYF
16,TRBJ2-3,TRBV7-9,CASSLGSVAGPDTQYF
13,TRBJ2-7,TRBV15,CATSRDFGPEQYF
12,TRBJ2-5,TRBV6-5,CASSSPSRTQYF
16,TRBJ2-1,TRBV12-3/TRBV12-4,CASSRQTSGSYNEQFF
17,TRBJ2-1,TRBV7-9,CASSSSSGSGFYNEQFF
19,TRBJ1-1,TRBV4-2,CASSQWIPTRAAVGTEAFF
14,TRBJ2-1,TRBV28,CASSLLGIYNEQFF
14,TRBJ2-1,TRBV20-1,CSVDGRATYNEQFF
14,TRBJ2-2,TRBV7-3,CASSLSGMDRELFF
13,TRBJ2-1,TRBV5-1,CASGEVGIDEQFF
14,TRBJ1-2,TRBV10-3,CAINRQAVVDGYTF
14,TRBJ1-2,TRBV7-9,CASSSDGQRGGYTF
18,TRBJ2-1,TRBV7-2,CASSLASLRRESPHEQFF
16,TRBJ2-3,TRBV28,CASGGQGLPSTDTQYF
15,TRBJ1-5,TRBV20-1,CSAREGPARHQPQHF
17,TRBJ2-1,TRBV5-1,CATATGLRLADYDEQFF
17,TRBJ1-2,TRBV5-1,CASSIAWRDRQYYGYTF
11,TRBJ2-1,TRBV7-6,CASSLSSGQFF
15,TRBJ2-3,TRBV20-1,CSAPRGRELTDTQYF
15,TRBJ2-3,TRBV12-3/TRBV12-4,CASSLGGSVTDTQYF
17,TRBJ1-3,TRBV4-1,CASSHFVQGGSGNTIYF
15,TRBJ1-1,TRBV7-9,CASSLYDREGTEAFF
13,TRBJ2-7,TRBV5-1,CASSWDRYYEQYF
13,TRBJ2-1,TRBV3-1,CASSQQGLNEQFF
17,TRBJ2-2,TRBV6-5,CASSFPIGRGDTGELFF
15,TRBJ2-7,TRBV2,CATDRGSGRSYEQYF
15,TRBJ1-2,TRBV20-1,CSARDWQGRNYGYTF
16,TRBJ2-1,TRBV21-1,CASSKFGGTIYNEQFF
14,TRBJ1-1,TRBV12-3/TRBV12-4,CASSFVGGGTEAFF
17,TRBJ2-3,TRBV7-9,CASSHLLSGRGTDTQYF